This T cell receptor (beta chain) was retrieved from a study of blood T cell repertoires in COVID-19. Looking at the study overall: Acute and convalescent COVID-19 samples came from the United States, Italy and Spain. T cells, B-cell-depleted T cells, or PBMCs provided the cDNA or gDNA that served as material.

Per the authors' pipeline: It was from reference gene primer amplification that nucleated cell counts were estimated. Assay used: immunoSEQ multiplex PCR; TCRdb lists only in-frame clones, some missing. V and J calls and clone size are given by that table; D and trimming were obtained from the DNA. The sample gives 100,000 to 150,000 clones, 70% to 90% of which show up once; about 3.8% is in the top ten. This clone has a single count. The V end lost 2 bases, the J end lost 7 bases, and 21 bases lay between the germline ends. Germline V CDR1 and CDR2: SGHDT, YYEEEE. This CDR3 region has 16 residues. The sequenced sample consisted of peripheral blood. The clonotype was recovered from a woman aged 45-65 years with acute or convalescent COVID-19. This chain joins TRBV5-6 and TRBJ1-2; D call uncertain. This CDR3 reads CASSLGLRAVISGYTF. CDR3 in DNA: TGTGCCAGCAGCTTAGGGCTGCGGGCCGTCATCTCTGGCTACACCTTC. Together with reference TRBV5-6 and TRBJ1-2, the CDR3 gives the full variable domain: DAGVTQSPTHLIKTRGQQVTLRCSPKSGHDTVSWYQQALGQGPQFIFQYYEEEERQRGNFPDRFSGHQFPNYSSELNVNALLLGDSALYLCASSLGLRAVISGYTFGSGTRLTVV.